The clone carrying this T cell receptor (beta chain) was seen repeatedly, ten times or more. CDR3 length equals 14 residues. Trimming removed 4 bases at V and 0 bases at J, with 10 bases between. Germline lookup yields CDR1 SGHAT and CDR2 FQNNGV. This entry belongs to a study of Graves' ophthalmopathy and Graves' hyperthyroidism. RNA transcripts yielded amplified TCR beta CDR3 regions. Second-round multiplex PCR came after first-round RT-PCR with HTBI primers. TCRdb analysed the multiplex PCR reads with MiXCR anew, one entry per CDR3 protein. The repertoire holds roughly 500,000 distinct CDR3 sequences, with approximately 14% as singletons.

The clonotype was recovered from a woman between 25 and 40 years old with Graves' ophthalmopathy. The V gene is TRBV11-2, the J gene TRBJ2-7; D is unclear. Material for sequencing was blood. The CDR3 sequence: CASSSRLISYEQYF. The CDR3 nucleotides are TGTGCCAGCAGCTCGCGACTGATCTCCTACGAGCAGTACTTC.